This T cell receptor beta chain was sequenced in a study of sequential checkpoint blockade in melanoma. Study information: Arm A got nivolumab then ipilimumab; arm B the reverse, 1:1. After both sequences, patients received maintenance nivolumab.

Specified treatment: randomized to nivolumab then ipilimumab (arm A) or the reverse (arm B). Patients had received no earlier DNA-damaging chemotherapy. Live CD3+CD8+ CD19− CD56− cells were sorted from PBMCs. Sequencing used immunoSEQ multiplex PCR; TCRdb keeps in-frame clones, though not all of them. This sample has more than 7,500 clones, with around 66% found just once. This CDR3 contains 16 residues. Germline CDR1 reads ENHRY; CDR2 reads SYGVKD. The trim removed 6 bases at V and 3 bases at J, leaving 12 bases unmatched. The chain combines TRBV10-3 with TRBJ2-3, with 7 bases matching TRBD1. The receptor comes from a human donor with melanoma. The source was CD8+ T cells sorted from blood (inferred from file names), collected from a patient given nivolumab and ipilimumab in sequence. The CDR3 DNA follows: TGTGCCATCAGCTTACAGGGGCAGGGGGAAACAGATACGCAGTATTTT. Its translation is CAISLQGQGETDTQYF.